This TCR beta chain was retrieved from a study of T cell responses to AZD1222 COVID-19 vaccine. The protocol was immunoSEQ multiplex PCR, while the TCRdb copy is restricted to in-frame clones and leaves out a portion. The table records tens of thousands of clones, 92% of them present only once. Study findings and constraints: Only a handful of AZD1222 recipients tested seropositive at baseline.

Germline V gene data show CDR1 as LNHDA and CDR2 as SQIVND (reference sequence). CDR3 size: 16 residues. V was shortened by 3 bases and J by 3 bases, with 15 bases between the two germline ends. This clone was detected only once. The antigen is not known. This specimen consisted of peripheral blood, obtained 28 days after the second AZD1222 dose. The chain is built from TRBV19 and TRBJ2-1; possible D gene TRBD1, 5 bases. The clonotype originates from an adult who received the AZD1222 COVID-19 vaccine. CDR3 in amino acids: CASSIQGPFIYNEQFF. CDR3 DNA: TGTGCCAGTAGTATCCAGGGCCCGTTTATCTACAATGAGCAGTTCTTC.